This T cell receptor beta chain was obtained from a study of cytomegalovirus exposure and HLA in healthy donors. Points on this clone: Antigen: not known.

Study outcomes and limitations: TCR beta V- and J-gene trimming, according to a later analysis, was linked to a missense DCLRE1C variant. In vitro work confirmed that a few CMV-associated chains recognize CMV antigens.

The CDR3 sequence is 15 residues long. Trimming cost V 5 bases and J 5 bases; bases outside gene matches: 11. The germline CDR1 and CDR2 sequences are SGHRS and YFSETQ. Vbeta (60) and Jbeta (13) primers were used in the PCR. The repertoire was sequenced with immunoSEQ multiplex PCR; TCRdb's copy has only in-frame clones and lacks some. The sample carries about 190,000 clones, roughly four fifths recorded once. This receptor was taken from a woman aged 25 to 39 in good health and CMV-seropositive. The material sequenced was PBMCs. V and J are TRBV5-1 and TRBJ2-7; TRBD1 matches 9 bases. DNA for the CDR3: TGCGCCAGCAGGTTAACGGGACAGGGCTACAACGAGCAGTACTTC. Protein product: CASRLTGQGYNEQYF.